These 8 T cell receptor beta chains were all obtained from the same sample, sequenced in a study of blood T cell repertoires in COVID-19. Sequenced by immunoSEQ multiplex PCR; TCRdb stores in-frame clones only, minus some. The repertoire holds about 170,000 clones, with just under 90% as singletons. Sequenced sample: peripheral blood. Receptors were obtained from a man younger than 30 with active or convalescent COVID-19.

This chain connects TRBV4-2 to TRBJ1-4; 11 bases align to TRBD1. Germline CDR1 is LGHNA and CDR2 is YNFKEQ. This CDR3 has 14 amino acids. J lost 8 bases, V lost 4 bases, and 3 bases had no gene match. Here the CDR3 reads CASSRGQGAEKLFF. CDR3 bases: TGTGCCAGCAGCCGAGGACAGGGGGCAGAAAAACTGTTTTTT.

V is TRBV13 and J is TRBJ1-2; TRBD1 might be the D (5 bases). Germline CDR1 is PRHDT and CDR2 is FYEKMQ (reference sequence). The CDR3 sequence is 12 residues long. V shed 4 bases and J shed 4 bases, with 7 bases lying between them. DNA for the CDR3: TGTGCCAGCAGCTCGGGGGGCTATGGCTACACCTTC. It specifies CASSSGGYGYTF.

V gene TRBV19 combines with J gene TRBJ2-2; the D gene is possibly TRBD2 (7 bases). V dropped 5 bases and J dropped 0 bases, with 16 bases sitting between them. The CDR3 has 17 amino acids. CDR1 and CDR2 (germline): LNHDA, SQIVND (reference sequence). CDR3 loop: CASSPRRGGSNTGELFF. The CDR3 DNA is TGTGCCAGTAGTCCCCGAAGGGGGGGGTCGAACACCGGGGAGCTGTTTTTT.

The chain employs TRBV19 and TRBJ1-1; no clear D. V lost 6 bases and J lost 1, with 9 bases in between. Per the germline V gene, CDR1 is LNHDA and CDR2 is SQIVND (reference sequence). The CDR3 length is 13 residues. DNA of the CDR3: TGTGCCAGTAGAGTTCACTCGAACACTGAAGCTTTCTTT. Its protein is CASRVHSNTEAFF.

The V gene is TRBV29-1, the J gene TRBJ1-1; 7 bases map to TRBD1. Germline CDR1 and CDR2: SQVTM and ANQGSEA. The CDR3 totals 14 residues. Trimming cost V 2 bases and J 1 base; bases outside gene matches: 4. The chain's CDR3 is CSVENRGRNTEAFF. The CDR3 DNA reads TGCAGCGTTGAAAACAGGGGTAGGAACACTGAAGCTTTCTTT.

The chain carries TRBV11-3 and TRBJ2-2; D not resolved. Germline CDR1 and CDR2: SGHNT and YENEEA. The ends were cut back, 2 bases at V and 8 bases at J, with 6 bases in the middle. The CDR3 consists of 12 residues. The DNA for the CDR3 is TGTGCCAGCAGCTTAATATCGGGGGAGCTGTTTTTT. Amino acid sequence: CASSLISGELFF.

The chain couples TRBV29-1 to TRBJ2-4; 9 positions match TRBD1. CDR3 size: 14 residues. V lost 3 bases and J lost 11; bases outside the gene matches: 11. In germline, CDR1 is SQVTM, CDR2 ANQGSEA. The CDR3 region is CSVDTPGQGALQYF. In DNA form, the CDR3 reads TGCAGCGTTGACACACCGGGACAGGGAGCTCTTCAGTACTTC.

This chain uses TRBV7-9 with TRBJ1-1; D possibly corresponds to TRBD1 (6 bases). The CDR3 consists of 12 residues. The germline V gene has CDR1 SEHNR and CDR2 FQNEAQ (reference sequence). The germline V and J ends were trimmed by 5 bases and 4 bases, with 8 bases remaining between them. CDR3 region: CASSSRGTEAFF. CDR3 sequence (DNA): TGTGCCAGCAGCAGCAGGGGCACTGAAGCTTTCTTT.